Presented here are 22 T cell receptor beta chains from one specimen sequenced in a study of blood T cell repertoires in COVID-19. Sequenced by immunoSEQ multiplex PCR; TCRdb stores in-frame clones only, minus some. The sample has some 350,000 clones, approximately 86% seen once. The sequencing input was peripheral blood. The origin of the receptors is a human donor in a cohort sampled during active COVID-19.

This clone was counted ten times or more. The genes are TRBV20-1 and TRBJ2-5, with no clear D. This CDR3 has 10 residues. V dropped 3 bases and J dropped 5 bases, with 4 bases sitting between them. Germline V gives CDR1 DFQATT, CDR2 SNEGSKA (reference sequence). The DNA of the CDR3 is TGCAGTGCTAGTTCTGAGACCCAGTACTTC. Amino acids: CSASSETQYF.

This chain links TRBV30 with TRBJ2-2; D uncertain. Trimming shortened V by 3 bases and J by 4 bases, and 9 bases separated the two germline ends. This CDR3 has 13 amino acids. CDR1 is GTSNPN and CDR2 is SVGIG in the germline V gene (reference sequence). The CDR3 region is CAWRGGITGELFF. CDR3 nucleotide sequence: TGTGCCTGGAGAGGCGGTATCACCGGGGAGCTGTTTTTT.

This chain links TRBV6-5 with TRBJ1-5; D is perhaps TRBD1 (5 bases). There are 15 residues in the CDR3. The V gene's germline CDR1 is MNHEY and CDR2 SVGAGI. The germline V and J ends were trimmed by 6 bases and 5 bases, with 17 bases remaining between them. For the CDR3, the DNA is TGTGCCAGCAGCGGAGGGACCGGCGAGGATCAGCCCCAGCATTTT. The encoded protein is CASSGGTGEDQPQHF.

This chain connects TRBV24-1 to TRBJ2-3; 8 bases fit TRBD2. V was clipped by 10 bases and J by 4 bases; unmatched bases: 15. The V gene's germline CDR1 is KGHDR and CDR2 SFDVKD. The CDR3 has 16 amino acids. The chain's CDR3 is CATAPSMAGGSDTQYF. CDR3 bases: TGTGCCACAGCCCCTAGTATGGCGGGAGGATCAGATACGCAGTATTTT.

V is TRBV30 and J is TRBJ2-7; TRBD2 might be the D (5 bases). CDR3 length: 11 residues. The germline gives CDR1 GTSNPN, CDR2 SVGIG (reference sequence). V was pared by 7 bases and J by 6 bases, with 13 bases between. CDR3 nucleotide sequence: TGTGCCTACGCGGGCCCCTTCGAGCAGTACTTC. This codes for CAYAGPFEQYF.

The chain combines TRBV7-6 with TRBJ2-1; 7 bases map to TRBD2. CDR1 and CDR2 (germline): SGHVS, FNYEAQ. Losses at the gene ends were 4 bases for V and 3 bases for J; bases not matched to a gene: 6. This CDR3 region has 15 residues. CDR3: CASSSRDYFYNEQFF. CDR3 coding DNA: TGTGCCAGCAGCTCCCGGGACTACTTCTACAATGAGCAGTTCTTC.

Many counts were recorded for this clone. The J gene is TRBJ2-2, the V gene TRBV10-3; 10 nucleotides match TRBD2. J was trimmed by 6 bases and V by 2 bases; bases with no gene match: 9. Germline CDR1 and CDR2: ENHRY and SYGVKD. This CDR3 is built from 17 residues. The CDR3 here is CAISETSGGVQAGELFF. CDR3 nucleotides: TGTGCCATCAGTGAGACCAGCGGGGGGGTTCAAGCCGGGGAGCTGTTTTTT.

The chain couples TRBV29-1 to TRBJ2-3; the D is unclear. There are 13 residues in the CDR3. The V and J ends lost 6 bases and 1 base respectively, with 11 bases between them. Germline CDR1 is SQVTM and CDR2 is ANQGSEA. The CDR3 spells CSVKVSGTDTQYF. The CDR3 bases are TGCAGCGTAAAAGTGAGCGGCACAGATACGCAGTATTTT.

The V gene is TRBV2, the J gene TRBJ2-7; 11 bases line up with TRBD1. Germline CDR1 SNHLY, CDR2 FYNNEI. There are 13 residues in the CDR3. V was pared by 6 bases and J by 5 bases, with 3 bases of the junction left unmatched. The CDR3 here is CASSPGQGDEQYF. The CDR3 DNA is TGTGCCAGCAGCCCGGGACAGGGGGACGAGCAGTACTTC.

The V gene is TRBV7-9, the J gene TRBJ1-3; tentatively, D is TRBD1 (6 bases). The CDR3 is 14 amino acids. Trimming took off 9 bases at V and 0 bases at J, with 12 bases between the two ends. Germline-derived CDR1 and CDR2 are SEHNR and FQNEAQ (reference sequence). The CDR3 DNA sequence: TGTGCCAGTTACAGGGCCCTCTCTGGAAACACCATATATTTT. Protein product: CASYRALSGNTIYF.

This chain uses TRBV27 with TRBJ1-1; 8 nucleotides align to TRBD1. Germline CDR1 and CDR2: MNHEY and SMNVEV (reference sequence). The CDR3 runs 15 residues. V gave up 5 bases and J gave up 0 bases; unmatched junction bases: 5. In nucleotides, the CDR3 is TGTGCCAGCAGTACCCGACAGGGGATGAACACTGAAGCTTTCTTT. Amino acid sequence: CASSTRQGMNTEAFF.

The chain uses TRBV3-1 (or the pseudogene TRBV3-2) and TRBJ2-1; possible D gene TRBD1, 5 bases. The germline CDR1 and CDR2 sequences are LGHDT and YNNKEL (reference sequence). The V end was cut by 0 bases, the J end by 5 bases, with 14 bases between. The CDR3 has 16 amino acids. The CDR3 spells CASSQDMAGYDNEQFF. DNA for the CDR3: TGTGCCAGCAGCCAAGATATGGCAGGGTACGACAATGAGCAGTTCTTC.

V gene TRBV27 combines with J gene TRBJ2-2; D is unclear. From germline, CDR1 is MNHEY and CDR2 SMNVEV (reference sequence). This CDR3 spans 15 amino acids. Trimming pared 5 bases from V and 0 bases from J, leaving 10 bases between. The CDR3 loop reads CASSPFQANTGELFF. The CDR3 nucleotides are TGTGCCAGCAGTCCCTTCCAGGCGAACACCGGGGAGCTGTTTTTT.

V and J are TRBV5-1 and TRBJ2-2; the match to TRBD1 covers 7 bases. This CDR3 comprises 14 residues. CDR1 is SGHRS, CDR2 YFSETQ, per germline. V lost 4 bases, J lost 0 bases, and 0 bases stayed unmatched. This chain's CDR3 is CASSGTANTGELFF. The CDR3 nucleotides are TGCGCCAGCAGCGGGACAGCGAACACCGGGGAGCTGTTTTTT.

This CDR3 reads CAIRQGGYEQYF. The CDR3 bases are TGTGCCATCAGACAGGGGGGTTACGAGCAGTACTTC. The genes are TRBV10-3 and TRBJ2-7; 8 bases align to TRBD1. The CDR3 contains 12 residues. Trimming cost V 6 bases and J 4 bases; bases outside gene matches: 2. Germline loops: CDR1 ENHRY, CDR2 SYGVKD.

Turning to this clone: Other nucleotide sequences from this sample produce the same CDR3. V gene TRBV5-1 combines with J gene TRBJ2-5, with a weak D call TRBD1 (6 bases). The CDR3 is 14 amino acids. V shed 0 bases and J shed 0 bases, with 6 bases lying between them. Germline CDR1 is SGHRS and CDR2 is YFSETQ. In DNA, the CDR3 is TGCGCCAGCAGCTTGGCAGGGGACCAAGAGACCCAGTACTTC. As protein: CASSLAGDQETQYF.

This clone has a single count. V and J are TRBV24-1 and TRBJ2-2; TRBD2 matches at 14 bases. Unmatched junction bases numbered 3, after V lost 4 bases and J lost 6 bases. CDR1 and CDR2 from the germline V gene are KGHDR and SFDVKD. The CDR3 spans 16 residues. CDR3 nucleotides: TGTGCCACCAGTGAGCCGACTAGCGGGAGGGCCGGGGAGCTGTTTTTT. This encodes CATSEPTSGRAGELFF.

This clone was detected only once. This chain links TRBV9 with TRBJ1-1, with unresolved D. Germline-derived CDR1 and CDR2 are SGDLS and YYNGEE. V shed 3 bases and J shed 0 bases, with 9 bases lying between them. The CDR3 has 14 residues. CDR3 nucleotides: TGTGCCAGCAGCGGGTTAGGAGTGAACACTGAAGCTTTCTTT. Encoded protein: CASSGLGVNTEAFF.

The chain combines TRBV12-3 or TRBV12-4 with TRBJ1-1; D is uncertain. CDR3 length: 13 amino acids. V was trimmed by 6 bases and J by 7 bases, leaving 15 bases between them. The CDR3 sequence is CASRSAGYIEAFF. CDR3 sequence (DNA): TGTGCCAGCAGGTCCGCGGGATACATTGAAGCTTTCTTT.

The CDR3 is CASSPVFGRRGEQFF. In nucleotides, the CDR3 is TGTGCCAGCAGTCCGGTCTTCGGGAGAAGGGGTGAGCAGTTCTTC. The V call is TRBV6-5, the J call TRBJ2-1; D might be TRBD2 (6 bases). Germline V lookup: CDR1 MNHEY, CDR2 SVGAGI. Trimming cost V 5 bases and J 9 bases, with 20 bases left between them. The CDR3 is 15 amino acids.

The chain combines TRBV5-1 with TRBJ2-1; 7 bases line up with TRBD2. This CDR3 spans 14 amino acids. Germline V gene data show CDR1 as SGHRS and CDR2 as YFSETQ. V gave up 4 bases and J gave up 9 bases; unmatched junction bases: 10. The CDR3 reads CASSREVAGGEQFF. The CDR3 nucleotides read TGCGCCAGCAGCCGGGAGGTGGCAGGAGGTGAGCAGTTCTTC.

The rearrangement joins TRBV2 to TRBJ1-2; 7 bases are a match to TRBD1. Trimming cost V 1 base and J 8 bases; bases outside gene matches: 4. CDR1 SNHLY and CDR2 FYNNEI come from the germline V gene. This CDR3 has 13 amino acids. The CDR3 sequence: CASSEGQGRGYTF. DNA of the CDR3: TGTGCCAGCAGTGAAGGACAGGGTCGGGGCTACACCTTC.